This TCR beta chain is from a study of T cells in Graves' hyperthyroidism and ophthalmopathy (dated by TCRdb to the late 2010s). Background on the whole study: Peripheral blood samples were taken at initial diagnosis, before any treatment was given. To identify TCR V-J signatures that set the groups apart, the researchers used a discovery cohort of approximately 98 patients, made up of 40 to 45 with Graves' ophthalmopathy and 55 to 65 with stable Graves' hyperthyroidism. An independent validation cohort of around 19 hyperthyroidism patients and approximately 15 patients who later progressed to ophthalmopathy tested prospective prediction of ophthalmopathy. For training and testing, the 80 to 100 patients in the discovery cohort were randomly divided in a 7:3 ratio. The study also compared thyroid tissue and blood T-cell repertoires from a handful of Graves' hyperthyroidism patients. Following sampling, methimazole starting at 30 mg daily was given to hyperthyroidism patients, and high-dose intravenous methylprednisolone was given to ophthalmopathy patients. The paper reports TCR Vbeta CDR3 sequencing of some 140 peripheral blood samples: 43 ophthalmopathy, 75 to 80 hyperthyroidism and approximately 17 progressor patients. Study-wide conclusions, independent of this receptor: In validation, progression to ophthalmopathy was predicted by the model with about 70% sensitivity and roughly 72% specificity, a median of approximately 6.5 months before onset. No statistical method was used to fix the sample size in advance, and group allocation was not hidden from the investigators. A 13 V-J signature model separated ophthalmopathy from stable hyperthyroidism, with roughly 88% sensitivity and 81.08% specificity in cross-validation and 80%/75% in testing. Most expanded thyroid clonotypes (frequency above 0.001) were also found in blood, which suggests that blood repertoires may mirror thyroid immune responses.

Remarks on this clonotype: Its antigen has not been determined. No clone much larger than this one lies a single base away; base qualities are absent.

There are 13 amino acids in the CDR3, from cysteine to phenylalanine inclusive. The only DNA kept is the CDR3, 39 bases in frame from the first base. The germline V gene specifies MNHNS as CDR1 and SASEGT as CDR2. V is cut by 10 bases and J by 11 bases, and the space between the germline ends is 18 bases. Amplification of TCR beta CDR3 regions was carried out from RNA transcripts. A first-round RT-PCR of the TCR CDR3 used the HTBI primer set with the Qiagen OneStep RT-PCR kit. Libraries were constructed in a second round of multiplex PCR, after which size selection and purification were carried out. Paired-end sequencing of the libraries was performed with 100 bp reads on an Illumina HiSeq2000. The study's own analysis went as follows. SOAPnuke was used to process the raw data, removing reads that contained adapters or uncalled bases, had a mean Phred below 15, or lacked an exact match to the constant primer or identifier. High-quality paired reads were merged using COPE v1.2.5, and each unique nucleotide sequence was defined as a clonotype. MiTCR v1.1 was used to align clonotypes to the IMGT TRBV, TRBD and TRBJ reference segments. The analysis included only V-J combinations with a frequency above 0.0001, which together covered around 99% of the repertoires. A TCS score was defined as the ratio between F50 (clonal expansion) and ExV (chaos), using BLOSUM62-based TCRdist between CDR3 peptides within each V-J. Welch's t-statistics and random forest reduced some 510 V-J features to fewer than 15, which were used in a naive Bayes classifier (R e1071). TCRdb reprocessed the public reads (quality trimming at Q25 with fastp, clone calling with MiXCR) and kept in-frame beta chains. Entries are consolidated by CDR3 protein sequence, retaining the most common genes and DNA. The authors' filters were not applied to this entry. The sample yields roughly 500,000 distinct CDR3 sequences; roughly a quarter were counted once. The top ten clonotypes cover approximately 11% of the sample.

In the ophthalmopathy patients, disease was moderately to severely active, with a Clinical Activity Score of 3 or more, a NOSPECS grade of 4 or more, and a duration of less than 3 months. Patients with uncontrolled infections, other autoimmune diseases, pregnancy or lactation were excluded. Diagnoses relied on clinical symptoms, serum thyroxine and TRAb, thyroid ultrasound and orbital computed tomography. PBMCs were isolated from 7.5 to 10 ml of fresh peripheral blood by Ficoll-Paque density gradient centrifugation. Trizol reagent was used to extract total RNA, and RNA quality was then checked on an Agilent 2100 Bioanalyzer.

The receptor was isolated from a woman younger than 45 with Graves' ophthalmopathy. The sequenced sample consisted of blood. The chain joins TRBV6-1 to TRBJ1-6, and perhaps TRBD1 as D gene, on 6 matching bases. The DNA sequence is as follows: TGTGCCATCAGGGGATCAACCAGGGCACCCCTCCACTTT. This gives the protein CAIRGSTRAPLHF.